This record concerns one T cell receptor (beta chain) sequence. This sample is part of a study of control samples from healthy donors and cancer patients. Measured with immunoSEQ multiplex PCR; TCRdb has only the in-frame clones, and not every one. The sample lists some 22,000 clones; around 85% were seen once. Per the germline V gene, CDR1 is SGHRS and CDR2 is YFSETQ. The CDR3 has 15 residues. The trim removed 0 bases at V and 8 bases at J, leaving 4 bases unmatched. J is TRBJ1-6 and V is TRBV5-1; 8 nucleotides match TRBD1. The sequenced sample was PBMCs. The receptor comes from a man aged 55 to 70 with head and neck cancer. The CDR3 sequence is CASSLGGQGDSPLHF. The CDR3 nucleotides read TGCGCCAGCAGCTTGGGTGGACAGGGAGATTCACCCCTCCACTTT.